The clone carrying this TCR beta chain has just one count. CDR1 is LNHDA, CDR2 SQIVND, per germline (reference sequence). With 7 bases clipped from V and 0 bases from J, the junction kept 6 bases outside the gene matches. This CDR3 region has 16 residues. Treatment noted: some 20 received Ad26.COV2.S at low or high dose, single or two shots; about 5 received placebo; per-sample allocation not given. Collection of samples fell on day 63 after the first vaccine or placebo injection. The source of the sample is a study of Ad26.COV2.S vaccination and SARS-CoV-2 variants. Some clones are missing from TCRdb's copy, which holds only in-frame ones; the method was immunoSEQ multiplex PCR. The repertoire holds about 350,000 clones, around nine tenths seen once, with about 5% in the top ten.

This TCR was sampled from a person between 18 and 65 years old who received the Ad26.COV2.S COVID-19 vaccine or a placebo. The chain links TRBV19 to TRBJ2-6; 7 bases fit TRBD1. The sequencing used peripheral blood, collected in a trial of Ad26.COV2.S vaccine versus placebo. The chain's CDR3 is CASTTGYTSGANVLTF. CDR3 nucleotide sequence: TGTGCCAGTACGACAGGGTATACCTCTGGGGCCAACGTCCTGACTTTC.